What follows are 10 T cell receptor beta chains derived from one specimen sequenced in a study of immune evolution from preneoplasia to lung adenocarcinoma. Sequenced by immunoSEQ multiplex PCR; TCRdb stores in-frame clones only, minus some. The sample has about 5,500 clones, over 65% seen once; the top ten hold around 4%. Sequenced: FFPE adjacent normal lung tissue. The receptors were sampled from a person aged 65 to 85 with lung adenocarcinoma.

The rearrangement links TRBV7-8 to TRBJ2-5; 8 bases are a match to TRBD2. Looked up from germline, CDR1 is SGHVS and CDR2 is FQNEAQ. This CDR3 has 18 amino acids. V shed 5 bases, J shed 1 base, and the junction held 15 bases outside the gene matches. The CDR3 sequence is CASSHMWVTAGAQETQYF. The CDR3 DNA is TGTGCCAGCAGCCATATGTGGGTCACAGCGGGGGCCCAAGAGACCCAGTACTTC.

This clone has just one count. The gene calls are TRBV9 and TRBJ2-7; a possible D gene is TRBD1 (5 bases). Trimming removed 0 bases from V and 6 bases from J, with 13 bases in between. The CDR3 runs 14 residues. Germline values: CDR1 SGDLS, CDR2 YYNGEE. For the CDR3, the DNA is TGTGCCAGCAGCGTAGATTTAGGGGTAACCGAGCAGTACTTC. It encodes CASSVDLGVTEQYF.

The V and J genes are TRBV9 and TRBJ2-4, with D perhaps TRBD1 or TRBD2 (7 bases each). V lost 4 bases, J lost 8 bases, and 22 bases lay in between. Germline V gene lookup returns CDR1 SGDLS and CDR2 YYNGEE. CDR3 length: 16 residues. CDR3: CASSSGGGPPGDIQYF. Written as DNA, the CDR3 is TGTGCCAGCAGCTCAGGGGGAGGGCCCCCGGGAGACATTCAGTACTTC.

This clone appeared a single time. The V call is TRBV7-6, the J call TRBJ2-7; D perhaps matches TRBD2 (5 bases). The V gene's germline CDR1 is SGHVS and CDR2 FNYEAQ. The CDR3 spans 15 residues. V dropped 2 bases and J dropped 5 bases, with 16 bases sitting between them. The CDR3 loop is CASSLLKSGVDEQYF. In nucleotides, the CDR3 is TGTGCCAGCAGCTTATTAAAGTCCGGGGTTGACGAGCAGTACTTC.

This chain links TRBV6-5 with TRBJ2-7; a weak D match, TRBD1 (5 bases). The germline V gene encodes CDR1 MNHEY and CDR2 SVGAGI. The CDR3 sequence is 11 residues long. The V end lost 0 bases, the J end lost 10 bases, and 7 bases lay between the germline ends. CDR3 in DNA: TGTGCCAGCAGTTACTCCGGACATCAGTACTTC. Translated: CASSYSGHQYF.

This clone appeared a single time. The CDR3, as DNA: TGTGCCAGCACACCTGCGTACAGGGTGGATTCACCCCTCCACTTT. Protein sequence: CASTPAYRVDSPLHF. The V gene is TRBV28, the J gene TRBJ1-6; the D gene is possibly TRBD1 (6 bases). V was cut by 7 bases and J by 8 bases, with 18 bases left in between. Germline CDR1 and CDR2: MDHEN and SYDVKM. This CDR3 is 15 amino acids long.

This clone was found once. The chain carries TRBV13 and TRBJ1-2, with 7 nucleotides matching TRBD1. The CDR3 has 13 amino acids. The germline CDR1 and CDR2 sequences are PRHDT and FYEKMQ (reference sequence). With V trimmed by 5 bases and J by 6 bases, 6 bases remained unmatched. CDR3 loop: CASSVGQTHGYTF. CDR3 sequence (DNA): TGTGCCAGCAGCGTGGGACAGACCCATGGCTACACCTTC.

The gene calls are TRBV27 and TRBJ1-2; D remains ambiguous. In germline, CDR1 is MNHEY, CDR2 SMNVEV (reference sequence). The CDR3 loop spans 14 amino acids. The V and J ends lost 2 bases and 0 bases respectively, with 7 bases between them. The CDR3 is CASSLVSPNYGYTF. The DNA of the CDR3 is TGTGCCAGCAGTTTAGTCAGCCCTAACTATGGCTACACCTTC.

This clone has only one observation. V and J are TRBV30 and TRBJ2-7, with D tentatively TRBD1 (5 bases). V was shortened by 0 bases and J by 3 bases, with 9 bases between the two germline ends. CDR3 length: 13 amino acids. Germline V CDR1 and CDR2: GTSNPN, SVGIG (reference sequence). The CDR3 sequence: CAWSVQGNYEQYF. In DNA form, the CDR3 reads TGTGCCTGGAGTGTTCAGGGCAACTACGAGCAGTACTTC.

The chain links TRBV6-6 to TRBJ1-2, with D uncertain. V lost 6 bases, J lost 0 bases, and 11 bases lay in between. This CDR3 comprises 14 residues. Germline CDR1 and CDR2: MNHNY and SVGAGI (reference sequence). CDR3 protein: CASSPGGTNYGYTF. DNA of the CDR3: TGTGCCAGCAGCCCAGGAGGAACTAACTATGGCTACACCTTC.